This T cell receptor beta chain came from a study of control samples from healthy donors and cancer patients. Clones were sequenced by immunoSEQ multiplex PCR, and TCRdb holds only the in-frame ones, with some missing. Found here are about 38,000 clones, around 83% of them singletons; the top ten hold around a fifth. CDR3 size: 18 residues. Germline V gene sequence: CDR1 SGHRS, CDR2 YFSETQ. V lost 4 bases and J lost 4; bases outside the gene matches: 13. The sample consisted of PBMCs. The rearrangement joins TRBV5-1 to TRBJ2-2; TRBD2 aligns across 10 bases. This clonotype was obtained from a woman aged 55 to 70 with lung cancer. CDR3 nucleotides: TGCGCCAGCAGCGCGGATAGGGCTAGCGGGGGAATCACCGGGGAGCTGTTTTTT. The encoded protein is CASSADRASGGITGELFF.